This T cell receptor (beta chain) was identified in a study of CXCR3-negative and CXCR3-positive naive CD8 T cells. For the study at large: Sequencing brought in roughly 150 million TRB reads altogether, and each library got about 1.5 +/- 0.3 million. Study-level points and caveats: The study found that naive CXCR3-negative and CXCR3-positive cells shared TRBV-TRBJ usage, while memory cells differed. CD5 surface expression was similar among naive subsets, and TCR strength was estimated by inference from TRB CDR3 properties.

Sorts that each held 270,000 or so cells were run in triplicate for every CD8+ T cell subset. Concerning this clonotype itself: Antigen specificity is unknown.

The germline CDR1 and CDR2 sequences are MDHEN and SYDVKM. The CDR3 is made up of 14 amino acids. The libraries of TRB cDNA were constructed through 5' RACE using UMI labels. For each CDR3 protein, TCRdb gives one entry from its re-call of the 5' RACE reads, without DNA. The listing contains under 55,000 distinct CDR3 sequences. The TCR comes from a human donor in good health. Some clones in this sample may be carry-over from other donors' samples. V and J are TRBV28 and TRBJ2-7; no DNA is available, so the TRBD1 call from TCRdb remains unchecked. Source material: memory CD8+ T cells from blood. CDR3 region: CASSQDGHLYEQYF.